This TCR beta chain was captured in a study of shared clonotypes between healthy human individuals. Here immunoSEQ multiplex PCR was the method, and the copy in TCRdb shows in-frame clones only, minus some. The repertoire holds 2,500,000 or so clones, with roughly 93% as singletons. Only one count was recorded for this clone. Its antigen remains unidentified. General observations from the study: Only a few donors were included, so the genetic and exposure-history diversity represented was limited.

This CDR3 is built from 14 residues. Germline V lookup: CDR1 SGHAT, CDR2 FQNNGV. V gave up 1 base and J gave up 2 bases, with 7 bases separating them. Sequenced material: naive CD4+ T cells from PBMCs. Indicated subset: CD45RA+ positively selected. This chain links TRBV11-2 with TRBJ2-3, with D unresolved. This TCR was sampled from a young man in good health. Some clones in this sample may be carry-over from other donors' samples. DNA for the CDR3: TGTGCCAGCAGCTTAGTTACCTCCACAGATACGCAGTATTTT. This translates into CASSLVTSTDTQYF.